The T cell receptor (beta chain) described here comes from a study of blood T cells in healthy people across ages (dated by TCRdb to 2013 to 2016). General notes on the study: In model experiments, roughly one uniquely barcoded TCR beta cDNA molecule per two T cells was captured by template switching. Using the same blood draw, the study looked at two additional independent replicas of 1 million unique cDNA reads for two donors, one aged 18 to 29 and the other aged 80 or older. Using deep sequencing normalized with unique cDNA molecular identifiers, the study measured how TCR beta repertoire diversity changes with age. The donors were split into four age groups: young (average around 15 years), middle-aged (around 40), aged (over 55) and long-lived (approximately 80). To avoid experimental bias, donors of different ages were randomly spread across the sequencing lanes. The full study reports these points: Compared with the aged group, the long-lived group had more naive CD4+ T cells, fewer expanded clones and increased TCR diversity, a pattern suggesting age selection. Because donor CMV infection status was unknown, age-related changes in expanded clonotypes were potentially confounded. The percentage of naive T cells measured by flow cytometry correlated strongly with observed TCR beta diversity. Conclusive comparison of naive and antigen-experienced compartments was prevented by the profiling of bulk unsorted PBMCs. As age increased, observed TCR beta diversity per million T cells dropped in a roughly linear way, and a significant reduction was already evident by age roughly 40. Estimates of total diversity based on one million sequenced T cells were considered lower bounds and underestimates.

Comment on this clonotype: The antigen it recognizes is unknown. One end of the junction does not line up with germline, which may come from a read error.

Systemically healthy Caucasian individuals from Russia, over 30 in total and aged about 6 to 90 years, were included as donors. Approximately 9.3 milliliters of peripheral blood were drawn from each donor into EDTA-treated Vacutainer tubes. Ficoll-Paque density-gradient centrifugation was used to isolate PBMCs, with at least 6.5 million obtained per sample. Trizol reagent was used to extract total RNA from PBMCs, with at least 5 micrograms per sample. The percentages of naive CD45RAhigh/CD27high T cells were determined by flow cytometry on a PBMC aliquot from every donor. The method was 5' RACE. The sequencer listed for this sample is Illumina HiSeq 2500. A second PCR of roughly 6 to 11 cycles was run with a J-beta primer mix and a sample-barcoded 5' primer. Each TCR beta cDNA molecule received a unique molecular identifier from a template-switch 5' adaptor carrying 12 random nucleotides. At least 2.5 million CDR3-containing paired-end reads were obtained from each sample. The Mint cDNA synthesis kit, primed by a TRBC-specific oligonucleotide, was used to synthesize first-strand cDNA from all RNA. Following uracil-DNA glycosylase treatment, all cDNA underwent a first 18-cycle PCR with the universal primers M1SS and BC2_uni_R. Per the source publication's procedure: For normalization, 1 million high-quality reads, each with a distinct molecular identifier, were randomly selected from each sample. Instead of being binned into consensus sequences, reads with shared molecular identifiers were discarded. MiTCR, with a Q25 quality threshold and the strictest error-elimination algorithm, was used for CDR3 identification, clonotype clustering and error correction. Lower-bound total TCR beta diversity was estimated with a nonparametric unseen species model using Euler transformation. Clones were called with MiXCR by TCRdb after fastp trimmed the public reads at Q25, and only in-frame beta chains were retained. When rows share a CDR3 protein, they turn into one entry using the most common DNA and genes. These V and J calls rely on TCRdb rather than the paper's analysis. Within this sample are 800,000 to 950,000 distinct CDR3 sequences, with 48% of them counted one time only. About an eighth of the sample goes to the ten largest clones.

The CDR3 measures 16 amino acids from cysteine to phenylalanine. The DNA shown is the 48-base CDR3, in frame from base 1. CDR1 and CDR2 are read off the germline V gene (reference sequence) as LGHDT and YNNKEL. Material: blood. This clonotype was obtained from a man aged 25 to 40 in good health. In this chain, TRBV3-1 is recombined with TRBJ2-5; the D gene is not confidently resolved. CDR3 protein: CASRQEGRIIQETQYF. The DNA sequence is as follows: TGTGCCAGCAGGCAAGAAGGGCGGATTATCCAAGAGACCCAGTACTTC.